These T cell receptor beta chains were read from a single sample in a study of blood T cell repertoires in COVID-19. Libraries were prepared by immunoSEQ multiplex PCR; TCRdb keeps only in-frame clonotypes and omits some of them. This sample has around 100,000 clones, with around 82% found just once. Sequencing was performed on peripheral blood. These receptors came from a man in his sixties with acute or convalescent COVID-19. Both conserved end residues are part of each CDR3. Each record gives: CDR3 length, clone size, V gene, D gene, J gene, CDR3 protein, CDR3 DNA. The D gene is left open where the match is weak. A clone size is listed for some rows: how often the clone was seen (once, few, many), or a class if it is expanded.

len: 16; abundance: NA; v_gene: TRBV27; d_gene: TRBD1; j_gene: TRBJ2-7; CDR3aa: CASRPARGQGAYEQYF; CDR3nt: TGTGCCAGCAGGCCAGCGAGAGGACAGGGGGCTTACGAGCAGTACTTC
len: 14; abundance: NA; v_gene: TRBV18; d_gene: TRBD2; j_gene: TRBJ2-3; CDR3aa: CASSQGLAADTQYF; CDR3nt: TGTGCCAGCTCACAGGGACTAGCCGCAGATACGCAGTATTTT
len: 16; abundance: NA; v_gene: TRBV7-2; d_gene: TRBD2; j_gene: TRBJ2-5; CDR3aa: CASSLAFSGAQETQYF; CDR3nt: TGTGCCAGCAGCTTAGCGTTTAGCGGGGCCCAAGAGACCCAGTACTTC
len: 13; abundance: NA; v_gene: TRBV7-2; d_gene: TRBD2; j_gene: TRBJ2-7; CDR3aa: CASSLRGDYEQYF; CDR3nt: TGTGCCAGCAGCTTACGGGGGGACTACGAGCAGTACTTC
len: 14; abundance: NA; v_gene: TRBV5-1; d_gene: NA; j_gene: TRBJ1-4; CDR3aa: CASSPQGSTEKLFF; CDR3nt: TGCGCCAGCAGCCCCCAGGGGTCGACTGAAAAACTGTTTTTT
len: 15; abundance: NA; v_gene: TRBV3-1/TRBV3-2; d_gene: NA; j_gene: TRBJ2-7; CDR3aa: CASSQDDGRGYEQYF; CDR3nt: TGTGCCAGCAGCCAAGACGACGGCCGCGGCTACGAGCAGTACTTC
len: 13; abundance: NA; v_gene: TRBV29-1; d_gene: NA; j_gene: TRBJ1-1; CDR3aa: CSAGQTLNTEAFF; CDR3nt: TGCAGCGCCGGACAGACCCTGAACACTGAAGCTTTCTTT
len: 15; abundance: NA; v_gene: TRBV6-1; d_gene: TRBD1; j_gene: TRBJ1-5; CDR3aa: CASSDRDRVRQPQHF; CDR3nt: TGTGCCAGCAGTGATCGGGACAGGGTGCGTCAGCCCCAGCATTTT
len: 13; abundance: once; v_gene: TRBV20-1; d_gene: TRBD1; j_gene: TRBJ1-2; CDR3aa: CSASRQGDYGYTF; CDR3nt: TGCAGTGCTAGTAGGCAGGGGGACTATGGCTACACCTTC
len: 14; abundance: once; v_gene: TRBV5-1; d_gene: NA; j_gene: TRBJ2-5; CDR3aa: CASRMDTYQETQYF; CDR3nt: TGCGCCAGCAGGATGGACACCTACCAAGAGACCCAGTACTTC
len: 14; abundance: NA; v_gene: TRBV27; d_gene: TRBD1; j_gene: TRBJ1-2; CDR3aa: CASGWTGDIYGYTF; CDR3nt: TGTGCCAGCGGCTGGACAGGGGACATCTATGGCTACACCTTC
len: 16; abundance: once; v_gene: TRBV9; d_gene: TRBD2; j_gene: TRBJ2-1; CDR3aa: CASSVGLAGGRDEQFF; CDR3nt: TGTGCCAGCAGCGTAGGGCTAGCGGGGGGGCGAGATGAGCAGTTCTTC
len: 13; abundance: few; v_gene: TRBV19; d_gene: TRBD2; j_gene: TRBJ2-5; CDR3aa: CASSSGSQETQYF; CDR3nt: TGTGCCAGTAGTAGCGGGAGCCAAGAGACCCAGTACTTC
len: 14; abundance: NA; v_gene: TRBV19; d_gene: NA; j_gene: TRBJ2-7; CDR3aa: CASSIQGSSYEQYF; CDR3nt: TGTGCCAGTAGTATACAGGGAAGCTCCTACGAGCAGTACTTC
len: 14; abundance: NA; v_gene: TRBV3-1/TRBV3-2; d_gene: TRBD1; j_gene: TRBJ1-2; CDR3aa: CASGGTGLFYGYTF; CDR3nt: TGTGCCAGCGGGGGGACAGGACTATTCTATGGCTACACCTTC
len: 14; abundance: NA; v_gene: TRBV6-5; d_gene: NA; j_gene: TRBJ2-7; CDR3aa: CASTSGTPDREQYF; CDR3nt: TGTGCCAGCACCTCCGGGACACCCGACCGGGAGCAGTACTTC
len: 14; abundance: few; v_gene: TRBV2; d_gene: NA; j_gene: TRBJ1-1; CDR3aa: CASSGREGYTEAFF; CDR3nt: TGTGCCAGCAGTGGCAGGGAAGGGTACACTGAAGCTTTCTTT
len: 15; abundance: once; v_gene: TRBV13; d_gene: TRBD1; j_gene: TRBJ1-2; CDR3aa: CASSQDRGQSYGYTF; CDR3nt: TGTGCCAGCAGCCAGGACAGGGGGCAGAGCTATGGCTACACCTTC
len: 14; abundance: NA; v_gene: TRBV18; d_gene: NA; j_gene: TRBJ1-5; CDR3aa: CASSPNRGNQPQHF; CDR3nt: TGTGCCAGCTCACCAAACAGGGGCAATCAGCCCCAGCATTTT
len: 12; abundance: NA; v_gene: TRBV24-1; d_gene: NA; j_gene: TRBJ1-5; CDR3aa: CATSEGARPQHF; CDR3nt: TGTGCCACCAGTGAAGGGGCTCGGCCCCAGCATTTT
len: 13; abundance: NA; v_gene: TRBV5-5; d_gene: NA; j_gene: TRBJ2-1; CDR3aa: CASSLNRDNEQFF; CDR3nt: TGTGCCAGCAGCTTGAACAGGGACAATGAGCAGTTCTTC
len: 15; abundance: NA; v_gene: TRBV5-4; d_gene: TRBD2; j_gene: TRBJ2-1; CDR3aa: CASSSGSGGFGEQFF; CDR3nt: TGTGCCAGCAGCTCGGGTTCGGGGGGGTTCGGTGAGCAGTTCTTC
len: 16; abundance: NA; v_gene: TRBV7-9; d_gene: NA; j_gene: TRBJ1-6; CDR3aa: CASSPGTLIYNSPLHF; CDR3nt: TGTGCCAGCAGCCCTGGGACATTGATCTATAATTCACCCCTCCACTTT
len: 14; abundance: NA; v_gene: TRBV19; d_gene: TRBD1; j_gene: TRBJ2-7; CDR3aa: CASRPGQGAREQYF; CDR3nt: TGTGCCAGTAGGCCGGGACAGGGGGCACGAGAGCAGTACTTC
len: 16; abundance: NA; v_gene: TRBV27; d_gene: NA; j_gene: TRBJ1-5; CDR3aa: CASRSDRTNSNQPQHF; CDR3nt: TGTGCCAGCAGGTCCGACAGGACGAATAGCAATCAGCCCCAGCATTTT
len: 15; abundance: NA; v_gene: TRBV2; d_gene: TRBD2; j_gene: TRBJ2-7; CDR3aa: CASSPPGLGLYEQYF; CDR3nt: TGTGCCAGCAGTCCGCCGGGACTAGGTCTCTACGAGCAGTACTTC
len: 12; abundance: NA; v_gene: TRBV29-1; d_gene: TRBD2; j_gene: TRBJ2-4; CDR3aa: CSVDSAGDIQYF; CDR3nt: TGCAGCGTTGACAGCGCGGGAGACATTCAGTACTTC
len: 18; abundance: once; v_gene: TRBV5-1; d_gene: TRBD1; j_gene: TRBJ1-4; CDR3aa: CASSPKFPGQGFSEKLFF; CDR3nt: TGCGCCAGCAGCCCCAAATTCCCGGGACAGGGGTTTAGTGAAAAACTGTTTTTT
len: 17; abundance: once; v_gene: TRBV3-1/TRBV3-2; d_gene: TRBD2; j_gene: TRBJ2-5; CDR3aa: CASSQEGFSGRGETQYF; CDR3nt: TGTGCCAGCAGCCAAGAGGGTTTTAGCGGGAGGGGCGAGACCCAGTACTTC
len: 16; abundance: NA; v_gene: TRBV30; d_gene: TRBD2; j_gene: TRBJ2-2; CDR3aa: CAWSHLAGGRSGELFF; CDR3nt: TGTGCCTGGAGTCACCTAGCGGGGGGGCGGAGCGGGGAGCTGTTTTTT
len: 15; abundance: NA; v_gene: TRBV28; d_gene: NA; j_gene: TRBJ2-1; CDR3aa: CASLFPGLGYNEQFF; CDR3nt: TGTGCCAGCCTCTTTCCGGGACTCGGGTACAATGAGCAGTTCTTC
len: 12; abundance: NA; v_gene: TRBV5-5; d_gene: NA; j_gene: TRBJ1-1; CDR3aa: CASSWGDTEAFF; CDR3nt: TGTGCCAGCAGCTGGGGGGACACTGAAGCTTTCTTT
len: 16; abundance: NA; v_gene: TRBV4-1; d_gene: TRBD1; j_gene: TRBJ1-5; CDR3aa: CASSQPGQVSNQPQHF; CDR3nt: TGCGCCAGCAGCCAACCCGGACAGGTTAGCAATCAGCCCCAGCATTTT
len: 15; abundance: NA; v_gene: TRBV30; d_gene: NA; j_gene: TRBJ1-4; CDR3aa: CAWKFRGSTNEKLFF; CDR3nt: TGTGCCTGGAAGTTTAGGGGGTCAACTAATGAAAAACTGTTTTTT
len: 15; abundance: once; v_gene: TRBV7-2; d_gene: NA; j_gene: TRBJ2-3; CDR3aa: CASTQSSARTDTQYF; CDR3nt: TGTGCCAGCACCCAGTCAAGCGCCCGCACAGATACGCAGTATTTT
len: 14; abundance: NA; v_gene: TRBV30; d_gene: NA; j_gene: TRBJ2-2; CDR3aa: CAWSVGGDAGELFF; CDR3nt: TGTGCCTGGAGTGTAGGCGGGGACGCCGGGGAGCTGTTTTTT
len: 12; abundance: NA; v_gene: TRBV30; d_gene: TRBD1; j_gene: TRBJ1-1; CDR3aa: CAWTPGGLEAFF; CDR3nt: TGTGCCTGGACTCCAGGGGGCCTCGAAGCTTTCTTT
len: 15; abundance: NA; v_gene: TRBV7-3; d_gene: NA; j_gene: TRBJ1-1; CDR3aa: CASSLQGTQNTEAFF; CDR3nt: TGTGCCAGCAGCTTACAGGGGACCCAGAACACTGAAGCTTTCTTT
len: 16; abundance: once; v_gene: TRBV18; d_gene: TRBD1; j_gene: TRBJ1-1; CDR3aa: CASSPRDRAGNTEAFF; CDR3nt: TGTGCCAGCTCACCTCGGGACAGGGCTGGCAACACTGAAGCTTTCTTT
len: 16; abundance: NA; v_gene: TRBV7-2; d_gene: TRBD1; j_gene: TRBJ2-7; CDR3aa: CASSLAPGQSSYEQYF; CDR3nt: TGTGCCAGCAGCTTAGCGCCGGGACAGAGCTCCTACGAGCAGTACTTC
len: 15; abundance: NA; v_gene: TRBV9; d_gene: TRBD2; j_gene: TRBJ2-7; CDR3aa: CASSPRIAGTYEQYF; CDR3nt: TGTGCCAGCAGCCCCCGGATAGCGGGTACCTACGAGCAGTACTTC
len: 15; abundance: few; v_gene: TRBV15; d_gene: TRBD1; j_gene: TRBJ2-5; CDR3aa: CATSRNRGPGETQYF; CDR3nt: TGTGCCACCAGCAGAAACAGGGGGCCGGGGGAGACCCAGTACTTC
len: 22; abundance: NA; v_gene: TRBV3-1/TRBV3-2; d_gene: TRBD2; j_gene: TRBJ2-2; CDR3aa: CASSQDLMAFWRAGGQHRGAVF; CDR3nt: TGTGCCAGCAGCCAAGACCTGATGGCTTTCTGGAGAGCGGGAGGGCAACACCGGGGAGCTGTTTTT
len: 16; abundance: NA; v_gene: TRBV6-5; d_gene: TRBD2; j_gene: TRBJ2-1; CDR3aa: CASSYSKVAGYGAQFF; CDR3nt: TGTGCCAGCAGTTACTCGAAGGTAGCGGGATACGGAGCACAGTTCTTC
len: 13; abundance: NA; v_gene: TRBV7-8; d_gene: TRBD2; j_gene: TRBJ2-3; CDR3aa: CASSLGSSGTQYF; CDR3nt: TGTGCCAGCAGCTTAGGATCTAGCGGAACGCAGTATTTT
len: 15; abundance: once; v_gene: TRBV18; d_gene: TRBD2; j_gene: TRBJ2-5; CDR3aa: CASSPVAGGPETQYF; CDR3nt: TGTGCCAGCTCACCTGTAGCGGGAGGGCCCGAGACCCAGTACTTC
len: 15; abundance: once; v_gene: TRBV7-2; d_gene: NA; j_gene: TRBJ2-7; CDR3aa: CASTKGTPNLYEQYF; CDR3nt: TGTGCCAGCACAAAGGGGACACCAAACCTCTACGAGCAGTACTTC
len: 18; abundance: NA; v_gene: TRBV19; d_gene: TRBD1; j_gene: TRBJ2-6; CDR3aa: CASSFTGGDFSGANVLTF; CDR3nt: TGTGCCAGTAGTTTCACAGGGGGCGACTTCTCTGGGGCCAACGTCCTGACTTTC
len: 14; abundance: NA; v_gene: TRBV7-3; d_gene: NA; j_gene: TRBJ2-5; CDR3aa: CASSLGGVRETQYF; CDR3nt: TGTGCCAGCAGCTTAGGCGGGGTGAGGGAGACCCAGTACTTC
len: 16; abundance: NA; v_gene: TRBV18; d_gene: NA; j_gene: TRBJ1-5; CDR3aa: CASSPIGGEQDQPQHF; CDR3nt: TGTGCCAGCTCACCAATTGGAGGGGAGCAGGATCAGCCCCAGCATTTT
len: 16; abundance: few; v_gene: TRBV18; d_gene: TRBD1; j_gene: TRBJ1-1; CDR3aa: CASSPWTGTGVTEAFF; CDR3nt: TGTGCCAGCTCACCATGGACCGGGACAGGGGTCACTGAAGCTTTCTTT
len: 10; abundance: NA; v_gene: TRBV20-1; d_gene: NA; j_gene: TRBJ1-2; CDR3aa: CSASRDGYTF; CDR3nt: TGCAGTGCTAGCAGGGATGGCTACACCTTC